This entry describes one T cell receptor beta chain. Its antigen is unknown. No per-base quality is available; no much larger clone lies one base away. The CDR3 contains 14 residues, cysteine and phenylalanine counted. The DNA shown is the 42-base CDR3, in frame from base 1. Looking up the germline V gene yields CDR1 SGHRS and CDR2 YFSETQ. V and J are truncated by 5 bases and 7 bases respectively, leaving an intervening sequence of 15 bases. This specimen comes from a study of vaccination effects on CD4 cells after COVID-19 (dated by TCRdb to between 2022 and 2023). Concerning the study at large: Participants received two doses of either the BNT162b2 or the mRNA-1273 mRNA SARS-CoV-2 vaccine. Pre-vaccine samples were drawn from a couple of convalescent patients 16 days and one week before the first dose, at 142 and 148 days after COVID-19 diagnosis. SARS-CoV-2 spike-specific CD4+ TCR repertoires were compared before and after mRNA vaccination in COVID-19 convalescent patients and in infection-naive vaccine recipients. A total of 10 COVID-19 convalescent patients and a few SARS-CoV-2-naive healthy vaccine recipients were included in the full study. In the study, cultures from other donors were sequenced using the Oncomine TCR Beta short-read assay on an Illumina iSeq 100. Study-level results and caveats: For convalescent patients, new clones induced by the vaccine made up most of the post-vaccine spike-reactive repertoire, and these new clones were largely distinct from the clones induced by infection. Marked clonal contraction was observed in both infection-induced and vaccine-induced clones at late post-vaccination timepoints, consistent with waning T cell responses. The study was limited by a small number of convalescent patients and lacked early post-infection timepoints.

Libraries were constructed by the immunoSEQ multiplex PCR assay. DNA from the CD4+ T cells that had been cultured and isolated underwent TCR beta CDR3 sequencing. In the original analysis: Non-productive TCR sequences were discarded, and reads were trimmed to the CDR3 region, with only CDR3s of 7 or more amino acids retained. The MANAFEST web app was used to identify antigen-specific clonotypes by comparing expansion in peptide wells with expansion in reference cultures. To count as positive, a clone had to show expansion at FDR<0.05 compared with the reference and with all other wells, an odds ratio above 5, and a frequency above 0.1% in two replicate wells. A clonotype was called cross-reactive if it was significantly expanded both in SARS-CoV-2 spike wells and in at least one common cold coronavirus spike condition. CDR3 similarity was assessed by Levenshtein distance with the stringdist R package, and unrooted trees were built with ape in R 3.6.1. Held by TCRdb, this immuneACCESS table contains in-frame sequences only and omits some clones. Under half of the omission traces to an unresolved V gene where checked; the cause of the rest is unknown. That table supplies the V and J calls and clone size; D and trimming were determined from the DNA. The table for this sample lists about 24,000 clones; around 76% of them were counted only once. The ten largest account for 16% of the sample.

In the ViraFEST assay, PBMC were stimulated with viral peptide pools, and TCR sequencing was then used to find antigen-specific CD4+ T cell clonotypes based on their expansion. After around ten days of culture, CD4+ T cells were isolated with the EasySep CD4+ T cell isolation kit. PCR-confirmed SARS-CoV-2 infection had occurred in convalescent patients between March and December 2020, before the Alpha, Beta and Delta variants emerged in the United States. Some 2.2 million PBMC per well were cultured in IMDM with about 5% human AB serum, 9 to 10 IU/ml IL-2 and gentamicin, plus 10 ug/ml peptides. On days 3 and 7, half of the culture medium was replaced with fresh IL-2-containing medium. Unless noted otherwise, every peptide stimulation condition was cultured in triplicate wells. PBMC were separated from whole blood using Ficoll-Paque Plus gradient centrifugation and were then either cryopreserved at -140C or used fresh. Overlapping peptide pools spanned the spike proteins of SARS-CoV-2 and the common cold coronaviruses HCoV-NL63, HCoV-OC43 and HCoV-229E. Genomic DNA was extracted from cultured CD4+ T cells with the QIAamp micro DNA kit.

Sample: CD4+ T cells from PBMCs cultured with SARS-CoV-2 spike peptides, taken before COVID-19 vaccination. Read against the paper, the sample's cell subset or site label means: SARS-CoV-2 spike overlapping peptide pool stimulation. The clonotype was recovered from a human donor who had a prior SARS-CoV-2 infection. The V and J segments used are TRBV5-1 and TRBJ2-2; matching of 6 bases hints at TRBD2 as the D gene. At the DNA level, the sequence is TGCGCCAGCAGATGGGGGTCCGGGGGCGGGGAGCTGTTTTTT. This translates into CASRWGSGGGELFF.